This TCR beta chain was identified during a study of identifying expanded T cells in peripheral blood. Healthy donors had no documented immune events, such as infections, while sampled. Whole-study findings and limits: Over approximately two and four weeks, about 15 and 18 clones changed, versus around 1.2 between replicates. Across healthy donors, higher total template counts meant significantly greater roughly two-week count variance.

With 4 bases clipped from V and 5 bases from J, the junction kept 9 bases outside the gene matches. The CDR3 contains 15 residues. CDR1 is SGHVS and CDR2 is FNYEAQ in the germline V gene. Using immunoSEQ multiplex PCR, the repertoire was profiled, and TCRdb retains in-frame clones only, with some absent. Seen here are approximately 140,000 clones, 75% to 90% observed once, and the top ten hold 8.4%. As for this clone: What it recognizes is unknown.

Sequencing was performed on blood. The chain uses TRBV7-6 and TRBJ2-5; TRBD2 matches 8 bases. The clonotype originates from a person aged 18 to 70 in good health. The CDR3 here is CASSSQAGGRETQYF. For the CDR3, the DNA is TGTGCCAGCAGCTCCCAGGCGGGGGGCAGGGAGACCCAGTACTTC.